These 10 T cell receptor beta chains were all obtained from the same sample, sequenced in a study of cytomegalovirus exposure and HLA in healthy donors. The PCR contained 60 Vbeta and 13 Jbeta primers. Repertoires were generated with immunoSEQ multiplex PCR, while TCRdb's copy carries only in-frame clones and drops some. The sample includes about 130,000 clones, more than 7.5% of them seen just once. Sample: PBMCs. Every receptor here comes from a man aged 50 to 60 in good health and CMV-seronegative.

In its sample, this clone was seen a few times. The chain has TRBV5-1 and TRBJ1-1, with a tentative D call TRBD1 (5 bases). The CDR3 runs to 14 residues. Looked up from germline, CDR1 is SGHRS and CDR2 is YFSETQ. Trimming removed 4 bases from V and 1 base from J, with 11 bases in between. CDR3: CASSQPRGNTEAFF. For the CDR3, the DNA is TGCGCCAGCAGCCAACCAAGGGGGAACACTGAAGCTTTCTTT.

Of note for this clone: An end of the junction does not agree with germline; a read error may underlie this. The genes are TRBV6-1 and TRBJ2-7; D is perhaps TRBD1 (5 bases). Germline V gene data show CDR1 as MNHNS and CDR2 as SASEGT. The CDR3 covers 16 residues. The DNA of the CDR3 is TGTGCCAGCAGTGGTGAGGTTAGGGGATCCTCCCACGAGCAGTACTTC. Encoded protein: CASSGEVRGSSHEQYF.

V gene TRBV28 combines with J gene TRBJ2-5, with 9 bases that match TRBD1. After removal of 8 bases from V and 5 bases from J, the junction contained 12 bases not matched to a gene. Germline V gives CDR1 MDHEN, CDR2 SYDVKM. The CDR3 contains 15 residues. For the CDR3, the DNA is TGTGCCAGCCTTCCCTCCGGGACAGGGTTCGAGACCCAGTACTTC. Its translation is CASLPSGTGFETQYF.

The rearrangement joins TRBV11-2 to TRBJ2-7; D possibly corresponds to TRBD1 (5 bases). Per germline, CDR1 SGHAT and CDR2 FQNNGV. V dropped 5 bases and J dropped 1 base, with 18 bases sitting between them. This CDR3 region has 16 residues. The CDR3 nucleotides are TGTGCCAGCAGCCCCAGGCCGAGGACACTATCCTACGAGCAGTACTTC. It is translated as CASSPRPRTLSYEQYF.

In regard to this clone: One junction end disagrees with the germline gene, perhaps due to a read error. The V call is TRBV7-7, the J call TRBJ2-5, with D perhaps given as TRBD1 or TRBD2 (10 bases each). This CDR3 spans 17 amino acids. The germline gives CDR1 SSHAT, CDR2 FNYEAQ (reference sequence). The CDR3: CASSLAGGQGSGETQYF. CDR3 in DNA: TGTGCTAGCAGCTTAGCGGGGGGACAGGGGAGTGGAGAGACCCAGTACTTC. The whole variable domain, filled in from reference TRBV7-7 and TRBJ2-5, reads GAGVSQSPRYKVTKRGQDVTLRCDPISSHATLYWYQQALGQGPEFLTYFNYEAQPDKSGLPSDRFSAERPEGSISTLTIQRTEQRDSAMYRCASSLAGGQGSGETQYFGPGTRLLVL.

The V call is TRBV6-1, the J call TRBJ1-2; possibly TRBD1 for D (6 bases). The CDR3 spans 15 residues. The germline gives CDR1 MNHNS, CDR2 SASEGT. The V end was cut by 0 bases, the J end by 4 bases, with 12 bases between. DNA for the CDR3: TGTGCCAGCAGTGAAGCGCCAGGGGCCGGCTATGGCTACACCTTC. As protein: CASSEAPGAGYGYTF.

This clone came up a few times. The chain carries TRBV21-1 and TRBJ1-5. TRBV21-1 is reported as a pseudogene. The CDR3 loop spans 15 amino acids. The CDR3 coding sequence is TGTGCCAGCGCCGAGAAGGTCGGAGGGCATCAGCCCCAGCATTTT. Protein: CASAEKVGGHQPQHF.

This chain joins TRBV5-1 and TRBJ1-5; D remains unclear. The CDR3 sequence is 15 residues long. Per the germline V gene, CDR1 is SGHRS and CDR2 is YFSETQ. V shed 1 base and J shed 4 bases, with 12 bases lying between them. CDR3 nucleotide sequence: TGCGCCAGCAGCTTGTCACCGAGTCCTAATCAGCCCCAGCATTTT. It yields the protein CASSLSPSPNQPQHF.

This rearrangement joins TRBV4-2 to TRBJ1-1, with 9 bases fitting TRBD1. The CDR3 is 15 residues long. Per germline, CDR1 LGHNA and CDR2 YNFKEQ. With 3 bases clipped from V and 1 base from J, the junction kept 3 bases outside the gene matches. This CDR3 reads CASSQPGQGNTEAFF. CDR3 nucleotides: TGTGCCAGCAGCCAGCCGGGACAGGGGAACACTGAAGCTTTCTTT.

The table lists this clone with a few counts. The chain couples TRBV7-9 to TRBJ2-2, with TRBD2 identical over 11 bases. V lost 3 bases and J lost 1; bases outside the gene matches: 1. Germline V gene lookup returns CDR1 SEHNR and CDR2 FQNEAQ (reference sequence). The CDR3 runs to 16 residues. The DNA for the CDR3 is TGTGCCAGCAGCTTGCTAGCGGGGGGGAACACCGGGGAGCTGTTTTTT. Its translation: CASSLLAGGNTGELFF. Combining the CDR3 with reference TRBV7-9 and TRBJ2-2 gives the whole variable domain DTGVSQNPRHKITKRGQNVTFRCDPISEHNRLYWYRQTLGQGPEFLTYFQNEAQLEKSRLLSDRFSAERPKGSFSTLEIQRTEQGDSAMYLCASSLLAGGNTGELFFGEGSRLTVL.